A single T cell receptor beta chain is shown here with its context. Its antigen is still unknown. The input lacks base qualities; no much larger clone sits a single base away. This sample was included in a study of T cell changes during pregnancy in multiple sclerosis (dated by TCRdb to the late 2010s). Regarding the complete study: The study examined how the T cell repertoire changed over the course of pregnancy in women with multiple sclerosis.

The protocol used for the library was the immunoSEQ multiplex PCR assay. The table was pulled from immuneACCESS by TCRdb, which kept in-frame rearrangements only. Such tables lose some clones; where checked, under half of the loss comes from unresolved V genes, and the rest has no known cause. Present in this sample are 35,000 to 45,000 clones, more than 85% of which were seen just once. The top ten hold about 0.48% of the sample. V is pruned by 4 bases and J by 4 bases, leaving 6 bases of the junction without a gene match. The germline V gene supplies CDR1 SGHTS and CDR2 YDEGEE. The CDR3 has 15 amino acids, counting the end cysteine and phenylalanine. Only the CDR3 DNA is retained, 45 bases long and in frame from the first base.

The sequence was obtained from a female donor in good health, enrolled as a control in a pregnancy study. The specimen was CD4+ T cells from peripheral blood mononuclear cells, collected in the second trimester of pregnancy. The chain is made from TRBV5-8 and TRBJ2-7, and TRBD1 aligns with 12 junction nucleotides. Read as DNA, the sequence is TGTGCCAGCAGCGCCTGGGACAGGGGGCCTTACGAGCAGTACTTC. Its protein reads: CASSAWDRGPYEQYF.